Described below is a single TCR beta chain sequence and its context. Antigen unknown. This sample is part of a study of T cell responses to AZD1222 COVID-19 vaccine. Whole-study findings and limits: After two AZD1222 doses, spike-specific TCR breadth and depth rose versus day 0. Donors were mostly white British, more females; clonal diversity possibly underestimated.

Method: immunoSEQ multiplex PCR; TCRdb's copy keeps in-frame clones and lacks some. The table shows tens of thousands of clones, with 80% occurring only once. Specimen: peripheral blood, collected on day 0 of AZD1222 vaccination. The clonotype originates from an adult in good health.

The CDR3 sequence is CASSAGQYNSPLHF. The CDR3 bases are TGTGCCAGCAGCGCCGGACAGTATAATTCACCCCTCCACTTT. V and J are TRBV6-4 and TRBJ1-6; weak D call: TRBD1 (6 bases). Trimming stripped 6 bases from V and 4 bases from J, with 10 bases between. CDR3 size: 14 residues. Germline CDR1 and CDR2: MRHNA and SNTAGT.